This T cell receptor beta chain was sequenced for a study of blood T cell repertoires in COVID-19. Study-level information: Sources were T cells, B-cell-depleted T cells, or PBMCs; the material itself was cDNA or gDNA.

V gave up 10 bases and J gave up 2 bases; unmatched junction bases: 4. From germline, CDR1 is LNHDA and CDR2 SQIVND (reference sequence). The length of the CDR3 is 12 residues. The table came from immunoSEQ multiplex PCR; TCRdb's copy has only in-frame clones and leaves some out. The repertoire has around 300,000 clones, around 87% of them found once; the top ten carry around 4.5%. The chain joins TRBV19 to TRBJ1-1; 7 bases line up with TRBD1. The sample was PBMCs or T cells enriched from blood (not recorded which). This sequence originates from a young woman with acute COVID-19. The CDR3 loop reads CAIRGVNTEAFF. The CDR3 bases are TGTGCCATCAGGGGGGTTAACACTGAAGCTTTCTTT.